These 28 T cell receptor beta chains were all obtained from the same sample, sequenced in a study of early T cells in non-severe SARS-CoV-2 infection. TCRdb independently ran MiXCR on the 5' RACE reads; one entry per CDR3 protein. The sample has about 53,000 distinct CDR3 sequences, more than 10% seen once. The sample here was whole blood, taken at baseline. The origin of the receptors is an adult who was a healthcare worker with PCR-confirmed SARS-CoV-2 infection or an uninfected control (not recorded which).

The V and J genes are TRBV12-3 or TRBV12-4 and TRBJ2-2; D perhaps matches TRBD2 (5 bases). V was trimmed by 6 bases and J by 4 bases, leaving 12 bases between them. The CDR3 is 14 amino acids. The CDR3 sequence is CASRVLGPTGELFF. CDR3 DNA sequence: TGTGCCAGCAGGGTACTAGGGCCCACCGGGGAGCTGTTTTTT.

This clonotype was detected many times. The rearrangement uses TRBV7-6 and TRBJ2-1; D is undetermined. The germline V gene has CDR1 SGHVS and CDR2 FNYEAQ. The CDR3 is 13 residues long. V lost 2 bases to trimming and J lost 0 bases, with 2 bases between them. CDR3 DNA: TGTGCCAGCAGCTTAAGCTCCTACAATGAGCAGTTCTTC. Amino acid sequence: CASSLSSYNEQFF. The whole variable domain, filled in from reference TRBV7-6 and TRBJ2-1, reads GAGVSQSPRYKVTKRGQDVALRCDPISGHVSLYWYRQALGQGPEFLTYFNYEAQQDKSGLPNDRFSAERPEGSISTLTIQRTEQRDSAMYRCASSLSSYNEQFFGPGTRLTVL.

This clonotype was observed a few times. The chain is built from TRBV5-1 and TRBJ1-2, with D hard to call. This CDR3 contains 15 residues. V lost 2 bases and J lost 4, with 15 bases in between. Germline values: CDR1 SGHRS, CDR2 YFSETQ. CDR3 sequence: CASSLGSHQFYGYTF. In DNA form, the CDR3 reads TGCGCCAGCAGCTTAGGCAGTCACCAATTCTATGGCTACACCTTC.

This clonotype has at least ten counts. V usage is TRBV20-1 and J usage is TRBJ2-7; D might be TRBD2 (6 bases). The length of the CDR3 is 14 residues. Trimming removed 1 base from V and 9 bases from J, with 19 bases in between. Germline CDR1 reads DFQATT; CDR2 reads SNEGSKA (reference sequence). CDR3 sequence (DNA): TGCAGTGCTAGAGGCCAGGTGGAGGCCGGGGGGCAGTACTTC. It translates to CSARGQVEAGGQYF.

V usage is TRBV2 and J usage is TRBJ2-2; D not certain. V was shortened by 5 bases and J by 7 bases, with 14 bases between the two germline ends. Germline assignment: CDR1 SNHLY and CDR2 FYNNEI. The CDR3 has 14 residues. CDR3 DNA: TGTGCCAGCAGTTCCACCGAGGCGTTCGGGGAGCTGTTTTTT. It translates to CASSSTEAFGELFF.

This clonotype rates as medium-sized. J is TRBJ2-1 and V is TRBV7-6; either TRBD1 or TRBD2 may supply D (5 bases each). CDR3 length: 15 amino acids. Per the germline V gene, CDR1 is SGHVS and CDR2 is FNYEAQ. V gave up 0 bases and J gave up 8 bases, with 14 bases separating them. The CDR3 sequence is CASSLAGTGADEQFF. CDR3 coding DNA: TGTGCCAGCAGCTTAGCAGGGACCGGGGCCGATGAGCAGTTCTTC. Combining the CDR3 with reference TRBV7-6 and TRBJ2-1 gives the whole variable domain GAGVSQSPRYKVTKRGQDVALRCDPISGHVSLYWYRQALGQGPEFLTYFNYEAQQDKSGLPNDRFSAERPEGSISTLTIQRTEQRDSAMYRCASSLAGTGADEQFFGPGTRLTVL.

A few counts support this clonotype. The chain carries TRBV7-9 and TRBJ1-3; D remains unclear. The CDR3 loop spans 13 amino acids. From germline, CDR1 is SEHNR and CDR2 FQNEAQ (reference sequence). The V and J ends lost 6 bases and 0 bases respectively, with 6 bases between them. The CDR3 bases are TGTGCCAGCAGGGCGAGCTCTGGAAACACCATATATTTT. Its protein product is CASRASSGNTIYF.

CDR3 bases: TGTGCCATCAGTGAGTCGAAGGCTGGGAGGGCCAATGAGCAGTTCTTC. This translates into CAISESKAGRANEQFF. The chain recombines TRBV10-3 with TRBJ2-1; TRBD2 matches at 7 bases. This CDR3 has 16 residues. V trimming: 0 bases; J trimming: 6 bases; junction bases outside the gene matches: 8. Germline V gene lookup returns CDR1 ENHRY and CDR2 SYGVKD.

This clonotype was detected only a few times. V and J are TRBV6-1 and TRBJ2-3, with 8 bases identical to TRBD1. The CDR3 runs to 14 residues. With V trimmed by 6 bases and J by 4 bases, 6 bases remained unmatched. The germline V gene has CDR1 MNHNS and CDR2 SASEGT. CDR3 in amino acids: CASSRTGSPDTQYF. CDR3 bases: TGTGCCAGCAGCCGGACAGGGTCCCCAGATACGCAGTATTTT.

This clonotype was counted ten times or more. V and J are TRBV6-2 or TRBV6-3 and TRBJ2-7; D may match TRBD1 or TRBD2 (5 bases each). CDR3 length: 12 residues. Trimming removed 7 bases at V and 7 bases at J, with 14 bases between. Germline loops: CDR1 MNHEY, CDR2 SVGEGT. The CDR3: CASTRDEREQYF. The CDR3, as DNA: TGTGCCAGCACCCGGGACGAACGAGAGCAGTACTTC.

This clonotype was counted only a few times. The V call is TRBV11-2, the J call TRBJ2-1; 8 positions match TRBD2. The ends lost 4 bases at V and 6 bases at J; junction bases unmatched: 5. The CDR3 runs to 14 residues. From germline, CDR1 is SGHAT and CDR2 FQNNGV. This CDR3 is CASSYPGGRNEQFF. The CDR3 DNA follows: TGTGCCAGCAGCTACCCGGGAGGGCGCAATGAGCAGTTCTTC.

This clonotype was counted only a few times. The chain couples TRBV7-7 to TRBJ2-2; a possible D gene is TRBD2 (7 bases). V was pared by 5 bases and J by 3 bases, with 19 bases between. Germline lookup yields CDR1 SSHAT and CDR2 FNYEAQ (reference sequence). This CDR3 spans 17 amino acids. The CDR3 loop reads CASSPGRGAPDTGELFF. The CDR3 nucleotides read TGTGCCAGCAGCCCAGGGAGGGGGGCGCCCGACACCGGGGAGCTGTTTTTT.

This clonotype was counted many times. This chain joins TRBV9 and TRBJ2-1, with D perhaps matching TRBD2 (6 bases). Germline-derived CDR1 and CDR2 are SGDLS and YYNGEE. The length of the CDR3 is 15 residues. Trimming took 3 bases from V and 0 from J, leaving 10 bases between them. CDR3 DNA: TGTGCCAGCAGCGGAGGAGGGAGCTCCTACAATGAGCAGTTCTTC. Protein product: CASSGGGSSYNEQFF.

Only a few counts were recorded for this clonotype. The chain links TRBV6-6 to TRBJ2-5; D gene unclear. The CDR3 is made up of 13 amino acids. V was cut by 1 base and J by 2 bases, with 5 bases left in between. CDR1 MNHNY and CDR2 SVGAGI come from the germline V gene (reference sequence). This CDR3 is CASSYWQQETQYF. CDR3 nucleotides: TGTGCCAGCAGTTACTGGCAGCAAGAGACCCAGTACTTC.

In this sample, this clonotype is medium-sized (0.01 to 0.1%). The DNA of the CDR3 is TGTGCCAGCAGCCACGGGGGGAGCTCCTACAATGAGCAGTTCTTC. Translation gives CASSHGGSSYNEQFF. This chain links TRBV5-4 with TRBJ2-1; TRBD2 matches at 7 bases. CDR3 length: 15 amino acids. The V gene's germline CDR1 is SGHNT and CDR2 YYREEE (reference sequence). The V segment lost 4 bases and the J segment 0 bases; nucleotides outside the gene matches: 4.

This clonotype was observed at least ten times. The rearrangement uses TRBV3-1 and TRBJ2-3, with 13 bases lining up with TRBD2. The CDR3 has 17 residues. Losses at the gene ends were 4 bases for V and 4 bases for J; bases not matched to a gene: 8. Germline CDR1 and CDR2: LGHDT and YNNKEL (reference sequence). The CDR3 DNA sequence: TGTGCCAGCAGCCCGTTCCGGACTAGCGGGAGTTCAGATACGCAGTATTTT. It encodes CASSPFRTSGSSDTQYF.

This clonotype was detected ten times or more. The chain employs TRBV7-2 and TRBJ1-4, with TRBD1 matching over 8 bases. This CDR3 is built from 14 residues. With V trimmed by 1 base and J by 8 bases, 3 bases remained unmatched. Germline assignment: CDR1 SGHTA and CDR2 FQGNSA. The CDR3: CASSLGTGMEKLFF. As DNA, the CDR3 is TGTGCCAGCAGCTTAGGGACAGGGATGGAAAAACTGTTTTTT.

This clonotype appeared a few times. Germline and junction disagree at one end, which may indicate a read error. The chain recombines TRBV5-5 with TRBJ2-3; 9 bases match TRBD1. The V gene's germline CDR1 is SGHKS and CDR2 YYEKEE (reference sequence). This CDR3 has 13 amino acids. CDR3 nucleotides: TGTGCCAGCAGCTCTGCGGGGACAGGGCTGTCTATTTTT. Its protein is CASSSAGTGLSIF.

The chain employs TRBV7-2 and TRBJ2-3; D unclear. Trimming pared 4 bases from V and 2 bases from J, leaving 16 bases between. CDR3 length: 16 amino acids. The germline CDR1 and CDR2 sequences are SGHTA and FQGNSA. The CDR3 coding sequence is TGTGCCAGCAGCTCACAGCCGTTCGCCAACACAGATACGCAGTATTTT. Translating it yields CASSSQPFANTDTQYF.

Only a few counts were recorded for this clonotype. The V call is TRBV4-3, the J call TRBJ2-2, with D unresolved. The germline gives CDR1 LGHNA, CDR2 YSLEER. With 0 bases removed from V and 2 bases from J, the gap between germline ends came to 13 bases. The length of the CDR3 is 17 residues. CDR3 loop: CASSQDRLASNTGELFF. CDR3 DNA sequence: TGCGCCAGCAGCCAAGATCGGTTAGCAAGTAACACCGGGGAGCTGTTTTTT.

V usage is TRBV28 and J usage is TRBJ1-1, with 9 bases matching TRBD1. This CDR3 is built from 13 residues. V lost 3 bases to trimming and J lost 9 bases; unmatched junction nucleotides: 5. The V gene's germline CDR1 is MDHEN and CDR2 SYDVKM. CDR3 bases: TGTGCCAGCAGTTTCGGGACAGGGCCGAAAGCTTTCTTT. This translates into CASSFGTGPKAFF.

Many counts were recorded for this clonotype. The J gene is TRBJ1-2, the V gene TRBV4-3, with TRBD1 matching over 8 bases. The CDR3 contains 16 residues. The V segment lost 2 bases and the J segment 4 bases; nucleotides outside the gene matches: 9. Germline V gene sequence: CDR1 LGHNA, CDR2 YSLEER. In nucleotides, the CDR3 is TGCGCCAGCAGCCAACTTTCGGACAGGGCTCGCTATGGCTACACCTTC. Protein product: CASSQLSDRARYGYTF.

V and J are TRBV7-9 and TRBJ1-5; D uncertain. V lost 0 bases, J lost 3 bases, and 9 bases lay in between. Germline values: CDR1 SEHNR, CDR2 FQNEAQ (reference sequence). The CDR3 extends over 15 amino acids. Here the CDR3 reads CASSLAAGSNQPQHF. The CDR3 region has the DNA TGTGCCAGCAGCTTAGCGGCCGGTTCCAATCAGCCCCAGCATTTT.

This clonotype was found a few times. The chain has TRBV7-2 and TRBJ2-1, with D possibly TRBD2 on 5 matching bases. Germline-derived CDR1 and CDR2 are SGHTA and FQGNSA. With 1 base removed from V and 3 bases from J, the gap between germline ends came to 10 bases. The CDR3 length is 15 residues. CDR3 sequence: CASSLGLPGYNEQFF. The CDR3 coding sequence is TGTGCCAGCAGCTTAGGACTACCCGGCTACAATGAGCAGTTCTTC.

CDR3 bases: TGTGCCAGCAGCTACGGACAGGGAAGCGAGCAGTACTTC. As protein: CASSYGQGSEQYF. V usage is TRBV11-2 and J usage is TRBJ2-7; 8 nucleotides line up with TRBD1. Germline CDR1 SGHAT, CDR2 FQNNGV. CDR3 length equals 13 residues. V trimming: 4 bases; J trimming: 6 bases; junction bases outside the gene matches: 5.

This clonotype was seen many times. V and J are TRBV12-3 or TRBV12-4 and TRBJ2-7, with D perhaps being TRBD1 or TRBD2 (5 bases each). Trimming took off 5 bases at V and 7 bases at J, with 18 bases between the two ends. There are 14 residues in the CDR3. The chain's CDR3 is CASSPVQVWGEQYF. The CDR3 DNA reads as TGTGCCAGCAGTCCCGTTCAGGTATGGGGGGAGCAGTACTTC.

Ten or more counts support this clonotype. V usage is TRBV14 and J usage is TRBJ2-7, with TRBD1 matching 8 bases. The CDR3 loop spans 16 amino acids. From germline, CDR1 is SGHDN and CDR2 FVKESK. V was clipped by 5 bases and J by 0 bases; unmatched bases: 9. The CDR3 DNA sequence: TGTGCCAGCAGCATTACGTGGGGACAGGCCTCCTACGAGCAGTACTTC. This codes for CASSITWGQASYEQYF.

Many counts were recorded for this clonotype. This chain uses TRBV4-1 with TRBJ1-5; 9 bases are shared with TRBD1. V shed 2 bases, J shed 0 bases, and the junction held 5 bases outside the gene matches. The CDR3 has 17 residues. CDR1 MGHRA and CDR2 YSYEKL come from the germline V gene. The CDR3 DNA reads TGCGCCAGCAGCCAAACCGGGACAGGGAATAGCAATCAGCCCCAGCATTTT. It specifies CASSQTGTGNSNQPQHF.